These T cell receptor beta chains were read from a single sample in a study of control samples from healthy donors and cancer patients. Produced via immunoSEQ multiplex PCR; TCRdb's table is partial and in-frame only. The profile shows under 450,000 clones, 80% to 95% of them singletons. Sequencing was carried out using PBMCs. These TCRs come from a man aged 35-49 years with head and neck cancer. The CDR3 runs from the conserved cysteine through the conserved F or W. The D gene is left open where the match is weak. Not all rows give a size; the values are once, few, many and, for expanded clones, a class.

d_call: NA
j_call: TRBJ1-4
v_call: TRBV29-1
clone_size: NA
cdr3_nt: TGCAGCGTTGTGGGGGCAGGAGGGACTATTGAAAAACTGTTTTTT
cdr3_aa: CSVVGAGGTIEKLFF

d_call: NA
j_call: TRBJ2-1
v_call: TRBV6-5
clone_size: NA
cdr3_nt: TGTGCCAGCAGCGAGCGTGACTCCTACAATGAGCAGTTCTTC
cdr3_aa: CASSERDSYNEQFF

d_call: NA
j_call: TRBJ2-7
v_call: TRBV3-1/TRBV3-2
clone_size: NA
cdr3_nt: TGTGCCAGCAGCCAAGATAGGTCCAGGGAGCAGTACTTC
cdr3_aa: CASSQDRSREQYF

d_call: TRBD2
j_call: TRBJ2-7
v_call: TRBV19
clone_size: NA
cdr3_nt: TGTGCCAGTAGACCGACTAGCGGGAGAGTCGACGAGCAGTACTTC
cdr3_aa: CASRPTSGRVDEQYF

d_call: TRBD2
j_call: TRBJ2-3
v_call: TRBV10-1
clone_size: NA
cdr3_nt: TGCGCCAGCAGTGAGAGCGGGGGGACAGATACGCAGTATTTT
cdr3_aa: CASSESGGTDTQYF

d_call: NA
j_call: TRBJ2-2
v_call: TRBV12-3/TRBV12-4
clone_size: once
cdr3_nt: TGTGCCAGCCTTGGAGACACCGGGGAGCTGTTTTTT
cdr3_aa: CASLGDTGELFF

d_call: NA
j_call: TRBJ2-1
v_call: TRBV7-9
clone_size: few
cdr3_nt: TGTGCCAGCAGCGGAGGGACCCCTCAGTTCTTC
cdr3_aa: CASSGGTPQFF

d_call: NA
j_call: TRBJ2-3
v_call: TRBV11-3
clone_size: NA
cdr3_nt: TGTGCCAGCAGCCCCGGACGTAGCACAGATACGCAGTATTTT
cdr3_aa: CASSPGRSTDTQYF

d_call: NA
j_call: TRBJ1-3
v_call: TRBV7-9
clone_size: once
cdr3_nt: TGTGCCAGCAGCCCGAGCGCAGGGACTGGAAACACCATATATTTT
cdr3_aa: CASSPSAGTGNTIYF

d_call: NA
j_call: TRBJ1-6
v_call: TRBV18
clone_size: NA
cdr3_nt: TGTGCCAGCTCACCCGACAGGACTAATAATTCACCCCTCCACTTT
cdr3_aa: CASSPDRTNNSPLHF

d_call: TRBD1
j_call: TRBJ2-3
v_call: TRBV9
clone_size: NA
cdr3_nt: TGTGCCAGCAGCCCCCGACAGGGGGCATCGGCAGATACGCAGTATTTT
cdr3_aa: CASSPRQGASADTQYF

d_call: NA
j_call: TRBJ2-3
v_call: TRBV4-1
clone_size: NA
cdr3_nt: TGCGCCAGCAGCCAAGAGTCGATAGCAGCAGATACGCAGTATTTT
cdr3_aa: CASSQESIAADTQYF

d_call: NA
j_call: TRBJ2-7
v_call: TRBV7-2
clone_size: NA
cdr3_nt: TGTGCCAGCAGCTTAGCGAGGACAGCCTACGAGCAGTACTTC
cdr3_aa: CASSLARTAYEQYF

d_call: NA
j_call: TRBJ2-7
v_call: TRBV6-1
clone_size: NA
cdr3_nt: TGTGCCAGCAGTGAGTCCCATAGGGTCAACGAGCAGTACTTC
cdr3_aa: CASSESHRVNEQYF

d_call: NA
j_call: TRBJ1-2
v_call: TRBV5-8
clone_size: NA
cdr3_nt: TGTGCCAGCAGCTTGCGCAGGGGCAACTATGGCTACACCTTC
cdr3_aa: CASSLRRGNYGYTF

d_call: NA
j_call: TRBJ1-1
v_call: TRBV12-3/TRBV12-4
clone_size: NA
cdr3_nt: TGTGCCAGCAGTTTCCAACTCGACACTGAAGCTTTCTTT
cdr3_aa: CASSFQLDTEAFF

d_call: TRBD1
j_call: TRBJ1-2
v_call: TRBV27
clone_size: NA
cdr3_nt: TGTGCCAGCAGTCCGAGGACAGGGGCAACTAATGGCTACACCTTC
cdr3_aa: CASSPRTGATNGYTF

d_call: NA
j_call: TRBJ2-7
v_call: TRBV2
clone_size: NA
cdr3_nt: TGTGCCAGCAGTGGTGTGGAGGGCAGGGGGGCGAAGCAGTACTTC
cdr3_aa: CASSGVEGRGAKQYF

d_call: NA
j_call: TRBJ1-2
v_call: TRBV3-1/TRBV3-2
clone_size: NA
cdr3_nt: TGTGCCAGCAGCCCCCCGGGTAACTATGGCTACACCTTC
cdr3_aa: CASSPPGNYGYTF

d_call: NA
j_call: TRBJ2-2
v_call: TRBV7-9
clone_size: NA
cdr3_nt: TGTGCCAGCAGCTTAATGGCAACGAACACCGGGGAGCTGTTTTTT
cdr3_aa: CASSLMATNTGELFF

d_call: TRBD1
j_call: TRBJ2-3
v_call: TRBV27
clone_size: once
cdr3_nt: TGTGCCAGCAGTAAACATGTGACAGGGAAAAGGTCAGATACGCAGTATTTT
cdr3_aa: CASSKHVTGKRSDTQYF

d_call: NA
j_call: TRBJ1-1
v_call: TRBV2
clone_size: NA
cdr3_nt: TGTGCCAGCAGACGGACCGGGACGGGGAAGACTGAAGCTTTCTTT
cdr3_aa: CASRRTGTGKTEAFF

d_call: TRBD2
j_call: TRBJ2-1
v_call: TRBV5-1
clone_size: NA
cdr3_nt: TGCGCCAGCAGCTTGGACGGACTAGCGGGAGTCAATGAGCAGTTCTTC
cdr3_aa: CASSLDGLAGVNEQFF

d_call: TRBD2
j_call: TRBJ2-3
v_call: TRBV7-3
clone_size: NA
cdr3_nt: TGTGCCAGCAGCTCCCCAAGCAGCGGGGGGCCCAGCACAGATACGCAGTATTTT
cdr3_aa: CASSSPSSGGPSTDTQYF

d_call: NA
j_call: TRBJ2-3
v_call: TRBV29-1
clone_size: NA
cdr3_nt: TGCAGCGTTGGGAGGGGCTTGAGCACAGATACGCAGTATTTT
cdr3_aa: CSVGRGLSTDTQYF

d_call: NA
j_call: TRBJ2-7
v_call: TRBV7-8
clone_size: NA
cdr3_nt: TGTGCCAGCAGCTTATTACCGGGTTACACCTACGAGCAGTACTTC
cdr3_aa: CASSLLPGYTYEQYF

d_call: TRBD1
j_call: TRBJ1-2
v_call: TRBV4-1
clone_size: NA
cdr3_nt: TGCGCCAGCAGCCAAGTTACAGGGGGCTACTATGGCTACACCTTC
cdr3_aa: CASSQVTGGYYGYTF

d_call: NA
j_call: TRBJ2-7
v_call: TRBV5-6
clone_size: NA
cdr3_nt: TGTGCCAGCAGCTTGCTGAACTCCTACGAGCAGTACTTC
cdr3_aa: CASSLLNSYEQYF

d_call: TRBD2
j_call: TRBJ2-7
v_call: TRBV5-1
clone_size: NA
cdr3_nt: TGCGCCAGCAGCTTGGGTGTAGCGGGAGGCTACGAGCAGTACTTC
cdr3_aa: CASSLGVAGGYEQYF

d_call: NA
j_call: TRBJ1-1
v_call: TRBV7-2
clone_size: NA
cdr3_nt: TGTGCCAGCAGCTTAGTAGCAACTGAAGCTTTCTTT
cdr3_aa: CASSLVATEAFF

d_call: NA
j_call: TRBJ1-4
v_call: TRBV16
clone_size: NA
cdr3_nt: TGTGCCAGCAGCCGAGGGACATTAAATGAAAAACTGTTTTTT
cdr3_aa: CASSRGTLNEKLFF

d_call: NA
j_call: TRBJ2-1
v_call: TRBV27
clone_size: NA
cdr3_nt: TGTGCCAGCAGTTTATGGGCCTCTAATGAGCAGTTCTTC
cdr3_aa: CASSLWASNEQFF

d_call: TRBD1
j_call: TRBJ2-7
v_call: TRBV4-1
clone_size: NA
cdr3_nt: TGCGCCAGCAGCCACCCAGACAGGGCCTCCTACGAGCAGTACTTC
cdr3_aa: CASSHPDRASYEQYF

d_call: NA
j_call: TRBJ2-3
v_call: TRBV11-2
clone_size: NA
cdr3_nt: TGTGCCAGCAGCCATCAAACAGATACGCAGTATTTT
cdr3_aa: CASSHQTDTQYF

d_call: TRBD1
j_call: TRBJ2-3
v_call: TRBV9
clone_size: once
cdr3_nt: TGTGCCAGCAGCGTCCAGGGGGCAGATACGCAGTATTTT
cdr3_aa: CASSVQGADTQYF

d_call: TRBD1
j_call: TRBJ1-3
v_call: TRBV11-3
clone_size: NA
cdr3_nt: TGTGCCAGCAGCCGAGGACAGGACTTCTCTGGAAACACCATATATTTT
cdr3_aa: CASSRGQDFSGNTIYF

d_call: NA
j_call: TRBJ2-5
v_call: TRBV7-7
clone_size: NA
cdr3_nt: TGTGCTAGCAGCTTAGAGTGGTCTAGCCTCGAGACCCAGTACTTC
cdr3_aa: CASSLEWSSLETQYF

d_call: TRBD1
j_call: TRBJ1-2
v_call: TRBV9
clone_size: once
cdr3_nt: TGTGCCAGCAGCGACGAACAGGGGGCAGGCTATGGCTACACCTTC
cdr3_aa: CASSDEQGAGYGYTF

d_call: NA
j_call: TRBJ1-5
v_call: TRBV7-2
clone_size: NA
cdr3_nt: TGTGCCAGCAGCTTTGGGGGTCAGACTCAGCCCCAGCATTTT
cdr3_aa: CASSFGGQTQPQHF

d_call: NA
j_call: TRBJ2-1
v_call: TRBV2
clone_size: NA
cdr3_nt: TGTGCCAGCACACAGGGTTCCTACAATGAGCAGTTCTTC
cdr3_aa: CASTQGSYNEQFF

d_call: TRBD1
j_call: TRBJ1-1
v_call: TRBV6-6
clone_size: NA
cdr3_nt: TGTGCCAGCAGTAATCAACAGGGGGCGAGCACTGAAGCTTTCTTT
cdr3_aa: CASSNQQGASTEAFF

d_call: NA
j_call: TRBJ2-2
v_call: TRBV5-6
clone_size: NA
cdr3_nt: TGTGCCAGCAGCTTGCTGGGGTCGGGAACAACGTTTGCCGGGGAGCTGTTTTTT
cdr3_aa: CASSLLGSGTTFAGELFF

d_call: NA
j_call: TRBJ1-1
v_call: TRBV3-1/TRBV3-2
clone_size: NA
cdr3_nt: TGTGCCAGCAGCCATGATCTCCGTGAAGCTTTCTTT
cdr3_aa: CASSHDLREAFF

d_call: NA
j_call: TRBJ2-2
v_call: TRBV19
clone_size: NA
cdr3_nt: TGTGCCAGTAGTATCCACTTGGGAACCGGGGAGCTGTTTTTT
cdr3_aa: CASSIHLGTGELFF

d_call: TRBD1
j_call: TRBJ2-1
v_call: TRBV29-1
clone_size: NA
cdr3_nt: TGCAGCATCCACACCGGACAGGCCGACAATGAGCAGTTCTTC
cdr3_aa: CSIHTGQADNEQFF

d_call: NA
j_call: TRBJ1-5
v_call: TRBV6-5
clone_size: NA
cdr3_nt: TGTGCCAGCAGTTATTCCGGAGATCAGCCCCAGCATTTT
cdr3_aa: CASSYSGDQPQHF

d_call: TRBD2
j_call: TRBJ2-1
v_call: TRBV11-1
clone_size: NA
cdr3_nt: TGTGCCAGCAGCTTAAGCGGGGGGATGTTCAATGAGCAGTTCTTC
cdr3_aa: CASSLSGGMFNEQFF

d_call: TRBD2
j_call: TRBJ2-3
v_call: TRBV6-2/TRBV6-3
clone_size: NA
cdr3_nt: TGTGCCAGCAGTTACCGTCTTGGGGAGCGGGGGGAGACAGATACGCAGTATTTT
cdr3_aa: CASSYRLGERGETDTQYF

d_call: TRBD1
j_call: TRBJ2-4
v_call: TRBV7-9
clone_size: once
cdr3_nt: TGTGCCAGCAGCTTCCAGGGGGCAGCCAAAAACATTCAGTACTTC
cdr3_aa: CASSFQGAAKNIQYF

d_call: NA
j_call: TRBJ1-3
v_call: TRBV6-5
clone_size: NA
cdr3_nt: TGTGCCAGCAGTTTGGCAGGGGCTGGAAACACCATATATTTT
cdr3_aa: CASSLAGAGNTIYF

d_call: NA
j_call: TRBJ1-1
v_call: TRBV6-6
clone_size: NA
cdr3_nt: TGTGCCAGCAGTTACTCGGGACATAAGAACACTGAAGCTTTCTTT
cdr3_aa: CASSYSGHKNTEAFF

d_call: TRBD1
j_call: TRBJ1-2
v_call: TRBV5-6
clone_size: NA
cdr3_nt: TGTGCCAGCAGCTCGGAGACAGGGGCTTCTGGCTACACCTTC
cdr3_aa: CASSSETGASGYTF

d_call: TRBD2
j_call: TRBJ2-1
v_call: TRBV5-1
clone_size: NA
cdr3_nt: TGCGCCAGCAGCGCAGCGGGAGATCCCTACAATGAGCAGTTCTTC
cdr3_aa: CASSAAGDPYNEQFF

d_call: NA
j_call: TRBJ2-1
v_call: TRBV5-1
clone_size: NA
cdr3_nt: TGCGCCAGCAGCTTGGGGGGGCCCCAACACAATGAGCAGTTCTTC
cdr3_aa: CASSLGGPQHNEQFF

d_call: TRBD2
j_call: TRBJ2-1
v_call: TRBV7-2
clone_size: NA
cdr3_nt: TGTGCCAGCAGCTCCGGGACTAGCACCTACAATGAGCAGTTCTTC
cdr3_aa: CASSSGTSTYNEQFF